This paragraph covers one TCR beta chain sequence. Its antigen remains unknown. The data are from a study of cytomegalovirus exposure and HLA in healthy donors. On the study more broadly: Of 398 genotyped donors, around 76% clustered with self-reported Caucasian donors. The study's findings and limits: Roughly uniform sequencing depth across donors was assumed, possibly incorrectly. TCR beta chain V- and J-gene trimming was linked, in a later analysis, to a missense variant in DCLRE1C. A later analysis showed HLA-associated TCR beta chains outstripping equally common others in clonal expansion.

The CDR3 is 13 residues long. V lost 7 bases and J lost 3; bases outside the gene matches: 5. Germline CDR1 LNHDA, CDR2 SQIVND (reference sequence). Amplification used 60 Vbeta primers and 13 Jbeta primers. Sequenced by immunoSEQ multiplex PCR; TCRdb stores in-frame clones only, minus some. The sample carries about 110,000 clones, around 79% recorded once. Sequencing input: PBMCs. The sequence derives from a man between 60 and 75 years old in good health and CMV-seronegative. The chain employs TRBV19 and TRBJ2-7, with TRBD1 matching over 8 bases. The CDR3 region is CASTGQADYEQYF. For the CDR3, the DNA is TGTGCCAGTACGGGACAGGCAGACTACGAGCAGTACTTC.